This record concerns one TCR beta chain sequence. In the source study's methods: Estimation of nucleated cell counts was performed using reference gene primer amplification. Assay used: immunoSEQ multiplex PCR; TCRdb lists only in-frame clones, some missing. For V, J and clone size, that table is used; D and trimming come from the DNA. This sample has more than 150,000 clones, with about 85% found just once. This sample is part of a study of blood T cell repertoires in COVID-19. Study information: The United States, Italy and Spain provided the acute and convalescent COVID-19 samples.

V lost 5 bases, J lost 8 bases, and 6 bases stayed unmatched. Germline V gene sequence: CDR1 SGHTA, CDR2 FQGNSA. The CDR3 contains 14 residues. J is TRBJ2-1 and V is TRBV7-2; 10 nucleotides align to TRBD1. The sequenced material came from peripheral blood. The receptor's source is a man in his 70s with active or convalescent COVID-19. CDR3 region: CASSTGTGVYEQFF. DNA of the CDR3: TGTGCCAGCAGCACCGGGACAGGGGTATATGAGCAGTTCTTC.